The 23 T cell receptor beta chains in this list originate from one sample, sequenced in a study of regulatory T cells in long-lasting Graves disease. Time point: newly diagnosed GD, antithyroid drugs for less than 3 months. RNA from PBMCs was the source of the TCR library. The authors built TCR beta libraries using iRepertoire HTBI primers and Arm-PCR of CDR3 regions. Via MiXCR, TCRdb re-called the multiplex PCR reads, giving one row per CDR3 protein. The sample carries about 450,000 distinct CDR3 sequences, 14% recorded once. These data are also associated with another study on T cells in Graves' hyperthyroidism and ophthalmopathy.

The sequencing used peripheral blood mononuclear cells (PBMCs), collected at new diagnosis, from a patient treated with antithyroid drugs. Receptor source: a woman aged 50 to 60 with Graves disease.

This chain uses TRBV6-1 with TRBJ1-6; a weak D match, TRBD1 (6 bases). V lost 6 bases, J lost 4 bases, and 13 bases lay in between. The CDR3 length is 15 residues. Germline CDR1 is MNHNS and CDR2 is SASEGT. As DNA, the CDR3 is TGTGCCAGCAGGCAGGGGACCTTTTATAATTCACCCCTCCACTTT. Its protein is CASRQGTFYNSPLHF.

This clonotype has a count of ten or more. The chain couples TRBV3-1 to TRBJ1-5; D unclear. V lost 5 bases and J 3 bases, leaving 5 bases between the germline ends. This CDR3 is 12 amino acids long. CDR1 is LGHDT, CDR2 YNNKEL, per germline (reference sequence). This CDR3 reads CASSDFNQPQHF. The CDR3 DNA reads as TGTGCCAGCAGCGATTTCAATCAGCCCCAGCATTTT.

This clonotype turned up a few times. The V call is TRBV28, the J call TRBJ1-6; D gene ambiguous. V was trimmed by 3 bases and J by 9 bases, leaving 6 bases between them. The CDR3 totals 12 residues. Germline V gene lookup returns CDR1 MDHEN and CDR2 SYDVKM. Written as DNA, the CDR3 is TGTGCCAGCAGTTTGTGGGGTTCACCCCTCCACTTT. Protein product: CASSLWGSPLHF.

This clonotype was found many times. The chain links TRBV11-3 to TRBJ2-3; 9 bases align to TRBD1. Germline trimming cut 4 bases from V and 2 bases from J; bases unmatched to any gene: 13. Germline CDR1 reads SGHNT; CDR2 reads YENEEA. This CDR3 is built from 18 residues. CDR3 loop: CASSSLATWDRVTDTQYF. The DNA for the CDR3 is TGTGCCAGCAGCTCCCTAGCTACCTGGGACAGGGTCACAGATACGCAGTATTTT.

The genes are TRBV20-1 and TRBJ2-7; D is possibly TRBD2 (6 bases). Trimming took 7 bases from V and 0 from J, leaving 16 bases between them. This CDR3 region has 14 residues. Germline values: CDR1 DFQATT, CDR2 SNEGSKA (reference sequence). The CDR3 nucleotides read TGCAGTGGTACCTGGGGAGGCACCTCCTACGAGCAGTACTTC. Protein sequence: CSGTWGGTSYEQYF.

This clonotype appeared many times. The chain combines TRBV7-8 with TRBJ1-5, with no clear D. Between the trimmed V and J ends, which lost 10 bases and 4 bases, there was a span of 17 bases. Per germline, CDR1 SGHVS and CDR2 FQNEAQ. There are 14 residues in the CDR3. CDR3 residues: CATSSWARNQPQHF. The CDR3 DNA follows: TGTGCCACCTCCTCGTGGGCCAGAAATCAGCCCCAGCATTTT.

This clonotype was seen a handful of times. CDR3 amino acids: CASSQENRQGADEQYF. In DNA form, the CDR3 reads TGTGCCAGCAGCCAAGAAAATCGACAGGGGGCGGACGAGCAGTACTTC. The V and J genes are TRBV4-2 and TRBJ2-7, with 10 nucleotides matching TRBD1. CDR3 length: 16 residues. V shed 0 bases, J shed 5 bases, and the junction held 7 bases outside the gene matches. Germline V lookup: CDR1 LGHNA, CDR2 YNFKEQ.

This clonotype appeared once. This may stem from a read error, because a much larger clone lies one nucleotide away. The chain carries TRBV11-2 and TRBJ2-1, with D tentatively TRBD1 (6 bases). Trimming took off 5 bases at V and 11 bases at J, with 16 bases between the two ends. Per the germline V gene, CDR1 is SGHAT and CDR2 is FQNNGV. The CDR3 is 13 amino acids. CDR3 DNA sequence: TGTGCCAGCAGCCTCGTCAGGGGAAATCAGCAGTTCTTC. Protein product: CASSLVRGNQQFF.

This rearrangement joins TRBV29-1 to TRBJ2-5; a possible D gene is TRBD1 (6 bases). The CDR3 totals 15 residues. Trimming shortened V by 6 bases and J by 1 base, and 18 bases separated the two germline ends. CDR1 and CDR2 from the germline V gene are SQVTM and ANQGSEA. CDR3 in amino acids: CSVRFGTYGQETQYF. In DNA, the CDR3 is TGCAGCGTGCGCTTCGGGACATACGGCCAAGAGACCCAGTACTTC.

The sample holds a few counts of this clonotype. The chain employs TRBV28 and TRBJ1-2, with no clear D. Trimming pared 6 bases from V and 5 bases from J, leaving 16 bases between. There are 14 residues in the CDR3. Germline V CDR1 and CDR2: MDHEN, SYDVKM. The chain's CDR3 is CASSDSPGVYGYTF. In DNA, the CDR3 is TGTGCCAGCAGCGACTCCCCTGGGGTATATGGCTACACCTTC.

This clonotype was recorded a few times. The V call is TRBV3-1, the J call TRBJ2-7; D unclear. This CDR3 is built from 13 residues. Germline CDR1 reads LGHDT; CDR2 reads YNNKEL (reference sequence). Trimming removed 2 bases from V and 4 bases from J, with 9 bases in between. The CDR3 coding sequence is TGTGCCAGCAGCCAAACGGACGGATACGAGCAGTACTTC. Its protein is CASSQTDGYEQYF.

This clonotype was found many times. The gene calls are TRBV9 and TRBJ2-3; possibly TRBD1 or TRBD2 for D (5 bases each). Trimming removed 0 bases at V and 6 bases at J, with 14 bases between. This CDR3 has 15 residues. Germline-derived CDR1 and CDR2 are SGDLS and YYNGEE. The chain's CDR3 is CASSVVPIGADTQYF. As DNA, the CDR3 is TGTGCCAGCAGCGTAGTTCCCATCGGGGCGGATACGCAGTATTTT.

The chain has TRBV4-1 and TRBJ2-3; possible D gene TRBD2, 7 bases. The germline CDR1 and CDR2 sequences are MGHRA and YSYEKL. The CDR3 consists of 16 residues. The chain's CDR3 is CTNSLSAGASTDTQYF. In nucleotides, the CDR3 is TGCACCAACAGCCTATCGGCGGGGGCTAGCACAGATACGCAGTATTTT.

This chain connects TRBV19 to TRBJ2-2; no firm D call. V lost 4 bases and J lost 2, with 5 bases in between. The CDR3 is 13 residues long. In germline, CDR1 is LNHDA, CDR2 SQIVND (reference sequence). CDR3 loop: CASSNFNTGELFF. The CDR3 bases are TGTGCCAGTAGTAACTTCAACACCGGGGAGCTGTTTTTT.

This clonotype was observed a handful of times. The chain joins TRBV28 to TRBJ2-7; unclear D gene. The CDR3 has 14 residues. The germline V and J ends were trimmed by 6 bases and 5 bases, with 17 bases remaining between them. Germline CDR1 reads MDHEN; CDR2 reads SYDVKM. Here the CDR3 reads CASSPPRVGHEQYF. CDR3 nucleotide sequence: TGTGCCAGCAGCCCTCCTCGAGTTGGCCACGAGCAGTACTTC.

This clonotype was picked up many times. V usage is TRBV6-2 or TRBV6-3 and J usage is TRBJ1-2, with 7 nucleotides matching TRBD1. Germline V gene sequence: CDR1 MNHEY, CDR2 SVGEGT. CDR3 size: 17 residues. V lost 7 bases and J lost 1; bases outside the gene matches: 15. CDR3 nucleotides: TGTGCCAGCACCTCAGAGGCGACAGGGACCCATAACTATGGCTACACCTTC. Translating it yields CASTSEATGTHNYGYTF.

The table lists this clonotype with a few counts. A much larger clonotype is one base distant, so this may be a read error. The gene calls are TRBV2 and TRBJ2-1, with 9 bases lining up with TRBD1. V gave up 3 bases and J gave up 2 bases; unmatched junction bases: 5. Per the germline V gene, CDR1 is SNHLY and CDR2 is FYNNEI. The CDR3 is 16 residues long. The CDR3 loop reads CASSEDRGSPYNEQFF. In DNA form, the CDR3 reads TGTGCCAGCAGTGAGGACAGGGGAAGCCCCTACAATGAGCAGTTCTTC.

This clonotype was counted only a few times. The CDR3 DNA sequence: TGTGCCAGCAGCAACTCGGGCCTACAATCTAATCAGTACTTC. It translates to CASSNSGLQSNQYF. The chain has TRBV7-9 and TRBJ2-4; no firm D call. CDR1 and CDR2 from the germline V gene are SEHNR and FQNEAQ (reference sequence). The length of the CDR3 is 14 residues. Trimming stripped 5 bases from V and 12 bases from J, with 20 bases between.

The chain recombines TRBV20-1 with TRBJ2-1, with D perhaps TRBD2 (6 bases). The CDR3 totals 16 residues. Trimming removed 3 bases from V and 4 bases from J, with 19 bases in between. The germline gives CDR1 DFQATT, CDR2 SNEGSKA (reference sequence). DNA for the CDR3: TGCAGTGCTAGGGAAGAAGCGGGCGCGACATACAATGAGCAGTTCTTC. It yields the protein CSAREEAGATYNEQFF.

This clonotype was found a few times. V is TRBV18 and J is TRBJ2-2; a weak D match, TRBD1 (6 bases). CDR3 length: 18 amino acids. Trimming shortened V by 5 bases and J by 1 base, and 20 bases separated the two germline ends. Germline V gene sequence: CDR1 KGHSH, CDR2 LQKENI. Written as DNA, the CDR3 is TGTGCCAGCTCATCCGAGCAACCGGGACATTTGAACACCGGGGAGCTGTTTTTT. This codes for CASSSEQPGHLNTGELFF.

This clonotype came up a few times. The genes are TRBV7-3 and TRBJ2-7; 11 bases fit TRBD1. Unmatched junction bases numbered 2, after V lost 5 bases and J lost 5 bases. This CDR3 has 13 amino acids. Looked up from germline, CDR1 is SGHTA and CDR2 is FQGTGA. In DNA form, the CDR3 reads TGTGCCAGCAGCAGGGGACAGGGGGACGAGCAGTACTTC. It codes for CASSRGQGDEQYF.

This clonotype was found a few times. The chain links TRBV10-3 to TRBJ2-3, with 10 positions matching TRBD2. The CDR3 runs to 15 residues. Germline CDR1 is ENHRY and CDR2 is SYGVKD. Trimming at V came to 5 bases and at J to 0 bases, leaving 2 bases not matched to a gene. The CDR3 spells CAISPSGGSTDTQYF. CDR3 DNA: TGTGCCATCAGTCCTAGCGGGGGTAGCACAGATACGCAGTATTTT.

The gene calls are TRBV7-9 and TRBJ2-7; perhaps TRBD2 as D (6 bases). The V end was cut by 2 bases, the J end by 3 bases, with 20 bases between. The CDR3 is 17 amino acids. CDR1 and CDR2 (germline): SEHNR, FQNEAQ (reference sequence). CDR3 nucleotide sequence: TGTGCCAGCAGCTTATCCCTGACGGGAGCGCCCCACTACGAGCAGTACTTC. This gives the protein CASSLSLTGAPHYEQYF.